The 9 T cell receptor beta chains given below trace back to one sample, sequenced in a study of T cell responses to AZD1222 COVID-19 vaccine. Data came from immunoSEQ multiplex PCR; TCRdb stores just in-frame clones and leaves some out. Of 72,000 or so clones listed, around 90% were seen once; the top ten hold roughly a quarter. The sample in question was peripheral blood, obtained on day 0 of AZD1222 vaccination. The receptors were sampled from an adult in good health.

This clone was detected only once. The chain couples TRBV3-1 (or the pseudogene TRBV3-2) to TRBJ2-3, with a weak D call TRBD2 (5 bases). Germline-derived CDR1 and CDR2 are LGHDT and YNNKEL (reference sequence). The ends were cut back, 1 base at V and 4 bases at J, with 12 bases in the middle. The CDR3 totals 15 residues. CDR3 loop: CASSQGLTNADTQYF. The CDR3 DNA sequence: TGTGCCAGCAGCCAAGGACTAACGAACGCAGATACGCAGTATTTT.

The chain is built from TRBV30 and TRBJ2-1; 8 positions match TRBD1. The germline CDR1 and CDR2 sequences are GTSNPN and SVGIG (reference sequence). The ends lost 8 bases at V and 1 base at J; junction bases unmatched: 7. This CDR3 region has 14 residues. The DNA for the CDR3 is TGTGCCCTCCTCAGACAGGGGTCCTACAATGAGCAGTTCTTC. Translation gives CALLRQGSYNEQFF.

The rearrangement joins TRBV5-1 to TRBJ2-7; D remains ambiguous. CDR1 SGHRS and CDR2 YFSETQ come from the germline V gene. This CDR3 is built from 14 residues. Trimming took 0 bases from V and 4 from J, leaving 11 bases between them. CDR3 nucleotide sequence: TGCGCCAGCAGCTTGGCCTTCTCTACTTACGAGCAGTACTTC. It specifies CASSLAFSTYEQYF.

The chain links TRBV21-1 to TRBJ2-7. TRBV21-1 is recorded as a pseudogene. The CDR3 contains 15 residues. CDR3 sequence reads: CASGWGDLRPYEQYF. The CDR3, as DNA: TGTGCCAGCGGATGGGGTGACCTGCGGCCCTACGAGCAGTACTTC.

V and J are TRBV18 and TRBJ1-3, with TRBD1 identical over 7 bases. V was pared by 5 bases and J by 2 bases, with 6 bases of the junction left unmatched. The CDR3 is 15 residues long. Looked up from germline, CDR1 is KGHSH and CDR2 is LQKENI. The CDR3 bases are TGTGCCAGCTCAAAGTGGGACAGCCCTGGAAACACCATATATTTT. Residues: CASSKWDSPGNTIYF. The whole variable domain, filled in from reference TRBV18 and TRBJ1-3, reads NAGVMQNPRHLVRRRGQEARLRCSPMKGHSHVYWYRQLPEEGLKFMVYLQKENIIDESGMPKERFSAEFPKEGPSILRIQQVVRGDSAAYFCASSKWDSPGNTIYFGEGSWLTVV.

The chain recombines TRBV9 with TRBJ2-3; the match to TRBD2 covers 7 bases. The CDR3 has 14 residues. Germline-derived CDR1 and CDR2 are SGDLS and YYNGEE. The ends lost 4 bases at V and 3 bases at J; junction bases unmatched: 5. CDR3 amino acids: CASSREGGTDTQYF. The CDR3 DNA follows: TGTGCCAGCAGCCGAGAGGGAGGGACAGATACGCAGTATTTT.

This clone was picked up one time. The V and J genes are TRBV10-3 and TRBJ1-3, with 7 bases that match TRBD1. The CDR3 length is 14 residues. Trimming took 6 bases from V and 9 from J; bases not matched to a gene: 11. Germline-derived CDR1 and CDR2 are ENHRY and SYGVKD. The CDR3 protein is CAIREDRTIGTIYF. CDR3 nucleotide sequence: TGTGCCATCAGGGAGGACAGGACGATCGGCACCATATATTTT.

The chain combines TRBV29-1 with TRBJ1-1, with a tentative D call TRBD1 (5 bases). Germline V CDR1 and CDR2: SQVTM, ANQGSEA. This CDR3 contains 12 residues. The V end lost 5 bases, the J end lost 7 bases, and 14 bases lay between the germline ends. The CDR3 bases are TGCAGCGTTAGTCGGCAGGGAGTTGAAGCTTTCTTT. Amino acid sequence: CSVSRQGVEAFF.

The chain has TRBV7-3 and TRBJ2-5; D could derive from TRBD1 or TRBD2 (5 bases each). Between the trimmed V and J ends, which lost 2 bases and 4 bases, there was a span of 14 bases. CDR1 and CDR2 from the germline V gene are SGHTA and FQGTGA. The CDR3 is 15 residues long. CDR3 sequence: CASSLGTTRGETQYF. The CDR3, as DNA: TGTGCCAGCAGCTTAGGGACGACAAGAGGAGAGACCCAGTACTTC.